The rows below give T cell receptor beta chains drawn from one sample of a study of T-cell reconstitution after alpha-beta-depleted transplantation in children. TCRdb re-derived calls from the PCR reads in MiXCR, one entry per CDR3 protein. The sample contains 350,000 to 400,000 distinct CDR3 sequences, about a fifth of which appear only once. Specimen: PBMCs from the stem cell graft donor, collected from the stem cell graft. All receptors derive from a human donor who donated a stem cell graft to a child with acute myeloid leukemia. Each CDR3 is given with its conserved first and last residue. Each record gives: D gene, J gene, clone size, V gene, CDR3 protein, CDR3 DNA. The D gene is left open where the match is weak. Only some rows state a clone size, as once, few, many or a class for expanded clones.

TRBD1	TRBJ2-3	.	TRBV7-6	CASSPNGQGIDTQYF	TGTGCCAGCAGCCCCAACGGACAGGGGATAGATACGCAGTATTTT
TRBD1	TRBJ1-2	.	TRBV4-1	CASSQGGDRAFGYTF	TGCGCCAGCAGCCAAGGCGGGGACAGGGCCTTTGGCTACACCTTC
.	TRBJ2-6	.	TRBV5-1	CASSLGGGGANVLTF	TGCGCCAGCAGCTTGGGAGGTGGCGGGGCCAACGTCCTGACTTTC
.	TRBJ2-1	few	TRBV12-3/TRBV12-4	CASSFRGAGEQFF	TGTGCCAGCAGTTTCCGGGGGGCCGGCGAGCAGTTCTTC
.	TRBJ2-1	many	TRBV5-5	CASSSKEDEQFF	TGTGCCAGCAGCTCCAAGGAGGATGAGCAGTTCTTC
.	TRBJ2-7	.	TRBV7-7	CASSEGPAYEQYF	TGTGCCAGCAGCGAGGGTCCGGCGTACGAGCAGTACTTC
.	TRBJ2-2	few	TRBV20-1	CSARDFRRGSELAGELFF	TGCAGTGCTAGAGATTTCCGGAGGGGATCTGAGTTGGCCGGGGAGCTGTTTTTT
.	TRBJ2-6	few	TRBV29-1	CSARVVAGANVLTF	TGCAGCGCCCGGGTTGTAGCTGGGGCCAACGTCCTGACTTTC
TRBD1	TRBJ2-7	many	TRBV20-1	CSAHRDRSYEQYF	TGCAGTGCTCACCGGGACAGATCCTACGAGCAGTACTTC
.	TRBJ2-3	.	TRBV3-1	CASSHRGGTDTQYF	TGTGCCAGCAGCCATCGGGGAGGCACAGATACGCAGTATTTT
.	TRBJ2-7	.	TRBV27	CASSPRTNYEQYF	TGTGCCAGCAGCCCCCGCACCAACTACGAGCAGTACTTC
.	TRBJ1-2	few	TRBV24-1	CATSTEDYGYTF	TGTGCCACCAGCACGGAGGACTATGGCTACACCTTC
.	TRBJ1-2	many	TRBV29-1	CSVEVGGGYTF	TGCAGCGTTGAAGTCGGAGGGGGCTACACCTTC
.	TRBJ2-7	few	TRBV5-1	CASSNSEYLSYEQYF	TGCGCCAGCAGCAATAGCGAGTATCTCTCCTACGAGCAGTACTTC
TRBD1	TRBJ1-2	.	TRBV11-2	CASSATGGAIYGYTF	TGTGCCAGCAGCGCTACAGGGGGCGCCATCTATGGCTACACCTTC
.	TRBJ2-4	.	TRBV29-1	CSVRLLAKNIQYF	TGCAGCGTGAGACTCTTAGCCAAAAACATTCAGTACTTC
TRBD1	TRBJ1-4	.	TRBV11-1	CASSIGQGLNEKLFF	TGTGCCAGCAGCATCGGACAGGGCCTTAATGAAAAACTGTTTTTT
TRBD1	TRBJ1-1	.	TRBV7-2	CASSFGQGPEAFF	TGTGCCAGCAGCTTTGGACAGGGGCCTGAAGCTTTCTTT
.	TRBJ2-2	.	TRBV10-2	CASTGVATGELFF	TGCGCCAGCACTGGAGTAGCCACCGGGGAGCTGTTTTTT
.	TRBJ1-5	.	TRBV20-1	CSARPRGAKGNQPQHF	TGCAGTGCTAGACCCCGGGGAGCCAAGGGCAATCAGCCCCAGCATTTT
TRBD2	TRBJ2-5	.	TRBV20-1	CSASWAGVSETQYF	TGCAGTGCTAGTTGGGCGGGAGTGAGTGAGACCCAGTACTTC
.	TRBJ2-5	many	TRBV10-3	CAIRRSSQGETQYF	TGTGCCATCAGACGATCCTCACAAGGAGAGACCCAGTACTTC
TRBD1	TRBJ2-7	.	TRBV28	CASSPWDRVSEQYF	TGTGCCAGCAGCCCGTGGGACAGGGTATCCGAGCAGTACTTC
.	TRBJ2-5	.	TRBV12-3/TRBV12-4	CASRGRTAQETQYF	TGTGCCAGCCGGGGGCGGACAGCACAAGAGACCCAGTACTTC
TRBD2	TRBJ2-7	few	TRBV6-1	CASSEMAGVLNEQYF	TGTGCCAGCAGTGAAATGGCGGGAGTTCTGAATGAGCAGTACTTC
TRBD1	TRBJ2-5	few	TRBV20-1	CSAGAGGLETQYF	TGCAGTGCTGGGGCAGGGGGCTTAGAGACCCAGTACTTC